This T cell receptor beta chain stems from a study of technical replicates of blood from several donors. Produced via immunoSEQ multiplex PCR; TCRdb's table is partial and in-frame only. Altogether approximately 94,000 clones are present, less than 96% being singletons, with the ten largest covering 0.36%. This clone was counted once. Trimming pared 10 bases from V and 9 bases from J, leaving 12 bases between. Germline V gives CDR1 MDHEN, CDR2 SYDVKM. This CDR3 has 10 residues. The chain links TRBV28 to TRBJ1-2; D may be TRBD1 (6 bases). This TCR was recovered from a human donor in good health. Source material: T cells isolated from PBMCs. CDR3 nucleotide sequence: TGTGCCACATTTGGGACACGCTACACCTTC. Translated, it gives CATFGTRYTF.